These 32 T cell receptor beta chains originate from one sample sequenced in a study of T cell responses to AZD1222 COVID-19 vaccine. This table comes from immunoSEQ multiplex PCR, and its TCRdb copy is limited to in-frame clones, with some not included. The repertoire has 160,000 or so clones, approximately 86% of them found once; the top ten carry more than 6.5%. Sequenced here: peripheral blood, sampled after recovery from COVID-19. Every receptor here comes from an adult who had recovered from COVID-19.

The chain has TRBV4-2 and TRBJ2-1, with 10 bases aligning to TRBD2. The V gene's germline CDR1 is LGHNA and CDR2 YNFKEQ. The CDR3 loop spans 17 amino acids. J gave up 4 bases and V 1 base, and 7 bases lay outside the gene matches. The CDR3 nucleotides read TGTGCCAGCAGCCAAGCCTCAGCGGGGGGGCTTTACAATGAGCAGTTCTTC. This encodes CASSQASAGGLYNEQFF.

The chain employs TRBV7-9 and TRBJ2-1; D perhaps matches TRBD2 (6 bases). CDR1 and CDR2 from the germline V gene are SEHNR and FQNEAQ (reference sequence). This CDR3 is built from 16 residues. V was pared by 6 bases and J by 0 bases, with 15 bases between. Here the CDR3 DNA reads TGTGCCAGCAGTTCGATGGACGGGAGCTCCTACAATGAGCAGTTCTTC. It encodes CASSSMDGSSYNEQFF.

Details on this clone: Other DNA sequences in this specimen translate into the identical CDR3. The rearrangement uses TRBV29-1 and TRBJ1-1; TRBD1 matches 7 bases. CDR1 is SQVTM and CDR2 is ANQGSEA in the germline V gene. V lost 4 bases to trimming and J lost 4 bases; unmatched junction nucleotides: 6. The CDR3 runs 13 residues. CDR3 DNA sequence: TGCAGCGTTGTTCCAGGGGGGGGCACTGAAGCTTTCTTT. Amino acids: CSVVPGGGTEAFF.

The J gene is TRBJ1-6, the V gene TRBV5-1; possible D gene TRBD1, 5 bases. Trimming left V 4 bases short and J 10 bases short, with 15 bases between. Germline V gene lookup returns CDR1 SGHRS and CDR2 YFSETQ. The CDR3 covers 14 residues. The CDR3, as DNA: TGCGCCAGCAGCCTCGCGGGGAGGGGATCACCCCTCCACTTT. It translates to CASSLAGRGSPLHF. Variable domain in full (rest from reference TRBV5-1 and TRBJ1-6): KAGVTQTPRYLIKTRGQQVTLSCSPISGHRSVSWYQQTPGQGLQFLFEYFSETQRNKGNFPGRFSGRQFSNSRSEMNVSTLELGDSALYLCASSLAGRGSPLHFGNGTRLTVT.

Written as DNA, the CDR3 is TGTGCCAGCCGATTAGGCGACGAGCAGTACTTC. This codes for CASRLGDEQYF. The chain uses TRBV7-2 and TRBJ2-7; D not resolved. The V and J ends lost 8 bases and 5 bases respectively, with 10 bases between them. Germline loops: CDR1 SGHTA, CDR2 FQGNSA. The CDR3 totals 11 residues.

V gene TRBV11-1 combines with J gene TRBJ1-3; D is unclear. Germline loops: CDR1 SGHAT, CDR2 FQDESV (reference sequence). The CDR3 totals 16 residues. V was shortened by 2 bases and J by 3 bases, with 14 bases between the two germline ends. The CDR3 region has the DNA TGTGCCAGCAGCTTAATTGGAGCCGGATATGGAAACACCATATATTTT. Residues: CASSLIGAGYGNTIYF.

The chain has TRBV11-1 and TRBJ2-7; the match to TRBD2 covers 8 bases. The ends lost 5 bases at V and 6 bases at J; junction bases unmatched: 15. CDR1 is SGHAT, CDR2 FQDESV, per germline (reference sequence). This CDR3 comprises 16 residues. The CDR3 DNA sequence: TGTGCCAGCAGCCCAGAGATCGGGGGGGCCCCTCGCGAGCAGTACTTC. This translates into CASSPEIGGAPREQYF.

V gene TRBV24-1 combines with J gene TRBJ2-1; D not resolved. The CDR3 extends over 14 amino acids. The V end lost 5 bases, the J end lost 5 bases, and 12 bases lay between the germline ends. Germline values: CDR1 KGHDR, CDR2 SFDVKD. Here the CDR3 DNA reads TGTGCCACCAGTGTCGTTTCAGAGGACAATGAGCAGTTCTTC. Encoded protein: CATSVVSEDNEQFF.

The chain has TRBV7-6 and TRBJ1-5, with D perhaps TRBD1 (6 bases). V was trimmed by 5 bases and J by 6 bases, leaving 20 bases between them. The CDR3 spans 16 residues. The germline gives CDR1 SGHVS, CDR2 FNYEAQ. The CDR3 DNA follows: TGTGCCAGCAGCCCCTTACGGGGGGCGAGTGGTCAGCCCCAGCATTTT. Residues: CASSPLRGASGQPQHF.

This sequence joins TRBV5-1 and TRBJ1-3, with a tentative D call TRBD1 (5 bases). V lost 4 bases to trimming and J lost 4 bases, with 9 bases between them. CDR1 and CDR2 (germline): SGHRS, YFSETQ. This CDR3 has 13 amino acids. CDR3 in DNA: TGCGCCAGCAGCGGAGGGGACGGAAACACCATATATTTT. As protein: CASSGGDGNTIYF. The entire variable domain, with the rest obtained from reference TRBV5-1 and TRBJ1-3, is as follows: KAGVTQTPRYLIKTRGQQVTLSCSPISGHRSVSWYQQTPGQGLQFLFEYFSETQRNKGNFPGRFSGRQFSNSRSEMNVSTLELGDSALYLCASSGGDGNTIYFGEGSWLTVV.

The chain joins TRBV27 to TRBJ1-6; D not resolved. Looked up from germline, CDR1 is MNHEY and CDR2 is SMNVEV (reference sequence). Trimming cost V 1 base and J 8 bases, with 12 bases left between them. The CDR3 extends over 15 amino acids. CDR3 sequence (DNA): TGTGCCAGCAGTTTATACCCAGGCGACTATTCACCCCTCCACTTT. Translating it yields CASSLYPGDYSPLHF.

This clone was found once. V gene TRBV5-5 combines with J gene TRBJ1-4, with TRBD1 matching 10 bases. CDR3 length: 16 residues. Germline V gene data show CDR1 as SGHKS and CDR2 as YYEKEE (reference sequence). V gave up 3 bases and J gave up 8 bases; unmatched junction bases: 10. The CDR3 loop is CASSWFGTGAREKLFF. CDR3 nucleotide sequence: TGTGCCAGCAGCTGGTTCGGGACAGGGGCACGGGAAAAACTGTTTTTT.

This clone was counted a single time. This rearrangement joins TRBV5-5 to TRBJ1-4; D is undetermined. V lost 2 bases, J lost 2 bases, and 7 bases lay in between. Looked up from germline, CDR1 is SGHKS and CDR2 is YYEKEE (reference sequence). The CDR3 is 14 amino acids. As DNA, the CDR3 is TGTGCCAGCAGCTTCGAACCGACTAATGAAAAACTGTTTTTT. It specifies CASSFEPTNEKLFF. Full variable domain (outside the CDR3, taken from reference TRBV5-5 and TRBJ1-4): DAGVTQSPTHLIKTRGQQVTLRCSPISGHKSVSWYQQVLGQGPQFIFQYYEKEERGRGNFPDRFSARQFPNYSSELNVNALLLGDSALYLCASSFEPTNEKLFFGSGTQLSVL.

The CDR3 here is CASSNQGVGKVGNQPQHF. The CDR3 DNA follows: TGTGCCAGCAGTAATCAAGGGGTGGGGAAGGTAGGCAATCAGCCCCAGCATTTT. The chain combines TRBV28 with TRBJ1-5, with a possible D match to TRBD1 (5 bases). Germline loops: CDR1 MDHEN, CDR2 SYDVKM. The CDR3 loop spans 18 amino acids. V was clipped by 5 bases and J by 2 bases, with 22 bases between them.

V usage is TRBV20-1 and J usage is TRBJ2-7, with D unclear. Trimming removed 3 bases from V and 3 bases from J, with 12 bases in between. CDR1 is DFQATT and CDR2 is SNEGSKA in the germline V gene (reference sequence). This CDR3 region has 13 residues. In DNA form, the CDR3 reads TGCAGTGCTAGTCCTATCTTCGGCTACGAGCAGTACTTC. It translates to CSASPIFGYEQYF.

The V gene is TRBV6-1, the J gene TRBJ1-4, with a weak D call TRBD1 (6 bases). CDR1 is MNHNS, CDR2 SASEGT, per germline. The length of the CDR3 is 14 residues. Trimming took 5 bases from V and 3 from J, leaving 10 bases between them. In DNA, the CDR3 is TGTGCCAGCAGTCAAGACAGGTCTAATGAAAAACTGTTTTTT. Translated, it gives CASSQDRSNEKLFF.

This chain connects TRBV27 to TRBJ1-4; possibly TRBD1 for D (5 bases). Germline-derived CDR1 and CDR2 are MNHEY and SMNVEV (reference sequence). The CDR3 contains 15 residues. V lost 5 bases, J lost 4 bases, and 14 bases lay in between. This CDR3 is CASSRGISLNEKLFF. The CDR3, as DNA: TGTGCCAGCAGTCGGGGGATAAGCCTTAATGAAAAACTGTTTTTT.

The chain employs TRBV19 and TRBJ1-1; the D is unclear. Looked up from germline, CDR1 is LNHDA and CDR2 is SQIVND (reference sequence). V was shortened by 6 bases and J by 2 bases, with 25 bases between the two germline ends. The CDR3 covers 18 residues. The CDR3: CASRIESRRVSPNTEAFF. Written as DNA, the CDR3 is TGTGCCAGTAGAATCGAATCCAGGAGGGTTTCTCCTAACACTGAAGCTTTCTTT.

J is TRBJ2-7 and V is TRBV24-1; 12 bases are shared with TRBD2. CDR1 KGHDR and CDR2 SFDVKD come from the germline V gene. The CDR3 is made up of 14 amino acids. V lost 9 bases, J lost 3 bases, and 5 bases stayed unmatched. For the CDR3, the DNA is TGTGCCACCGCACGGACTAGCGGGAACTACGAGCAGTACTTC. Encoded protein: CATARTSGNYEQYF.

This sequence joins TRBV5-4 and TRBJ2-1; possible D gene TRBD2, 5 bases. From germline, CDR1 is SGHNT and CDR2 YYREEE (reference sequence). Trimming stripped 0 bases from V and 3 bases from J, with 7 bases between. The CDR3 runs to 14 residues. The CDR3 nucleotides read TGTGCCAGCAGCTTGGCCGGACTCTACAATGAGCAGTTCTTC. Translation: CASSLAGLYNEQFF.

CDR3 sequence reads: CASSPGTSGGYEQYF. CDR3 coding DNA: TGTGCCAGCAGCCCCGGGACTAGCGGGGGCTACGAGCAGTACTTC. The chain joins TRBV6-5 to TRBJ2-7; TRBD2 aligns across 14 bases. The CDR3 length is 15 residues. Germline lookup yields CDR1 MNHEY and CDR2 SVGAGI. V shed 6 bases and J 3 bases; nucleotides not matched to a gene: 4.

The J gene is TRBJ2-3, the V gene TRBV27; no definite D call. CDR1 is MNHEY and CDR2 is SMNVEV in the germline V gene (reference sequence). This CDR3 is 13 amino acids long. Trimming took off 1 base at V and 6 bases at J, with 8 bases between the two ends. CDR3 bases: TGTGCCAGCAGTTTATATCGGTGGGATACGCAGTATTTT. This translates into CASSLYRWDTQYF.

This clone occurred once. This rearrangement joins TRBV28 to TRBJ1-5; 10 positions match TRBD1. This CDR3 is built from 17 residues. Germline CDR1 reads MDHEN; CDR2 reads SYDVKM. V shed 4 bases and J 2 bases; nucleotides not matched to a gene: 8. This CDR3 reads CASSSRDRGSGNQPQHF. The CDR3 nucleotides read TGTGCCAGCAGTTCCCGGGACAGGGGAAGTGGCAATCAGCCCCAGCATTTT.

V and J are TRBV5-4 and TRBJ1-1, with 9 bases lining up with TRBD1. In germline, CDR1 is SGHNT, CDR2 YYREEE (reference sequence). The CDR3 covers 15 residues. The ends lost 0 bases at V and 1 base at J; junction bases unmatched: 1. In DNA, the CDR3 is TGTGCCAGCAGCTTGGTGGGACAGGGGAACACTGAAGCTTTCTTT. The encoded protein is CASSLVGQGNTEAFF.

The V call is TRBV6-1, the J call TRBJ1-1; D may be TRBD1 (5 bases). The V gene lost 1 base and the J gene lost 4 bases, with 13 bases spanning the gap. The V gene's germline CDR1 is MNHNS and CDR2 SASEGT. This CDR3 comprises 15 residues. CDR3 sequence reads: CASSEVAGFTTEAFF. The CDR3 region has the DNA TGTGCCAGCAGTGAAGTGGCAGGGTTTACCACTGAAGCTTTCTTT.

The V call is TRBV5-1, the J call TRBJ2-7, with 9 bases matching TRBD1. V trimming: 1 base; J trimming: 6 bases; junction bases outside the gene matches: 11. This CDR3 has 16 amino acids. Germline CDR1 is SGHRS and CDR2 is YFSETQ. This CDR3 reads CASSLSTGTGNGEQYF. DNA for the CDR3: TGCGCCAGCAGCTTGTCCACCGGGACAGGGAACGGCGAGCAGTACTTC.

The CDR3 sequence is CASSLSRAGAGYNEQFF. The CDR3 region has the DNA TGTGCCAGCAGCTTATCCCGGGCGGGGGCAGGGTACAATGAGCAGTTCTTC. The rearrangement uses TRBV7-9 and TRBJ2-1, with a possible D match to TRBD2 (7 bases). CDR1 and CDR2 from the germline V gene are SEHNR and FQNEAQ (reference sequence). CDR3 length equals 17 residues. Trimming removed 2 bases from V and 4 bases from J, with 18 bases in between.

For the CDR3, the DNA is TGCGCCAGCAGCCAGTGGACAGGGGCCAATCAGCCCCAGCATTTT. It yields the protein CASSQWTGANQPQHF. V is TRBV5-1 and J is TRBJ1-5, with 9 nucleotides matching TRBD1. The J segment lost 3 bases and the V segment lost 4 bases, leaving 5 bases of the junction unmatched. The CDR3 covers 15 residues. Germline CDR1 reads SGHRS; CDR2 reads YFSETQ.

In DNA form, the CDR3 reads TGTGCCAGCAGCAAAGTCAGGGCAGGGGGCGAGTATGGCTACACCTTC. This translates into CASSKVRAGGEYGYTF. This chain links TRBV21-1 with TRBJ1-2; the table's TRBD1 call for D was not verified on the DNA. TRBV21-1 is a pseudogene segment. This CDR3 is built from 16 residues.

The chain employs TRBV3-1 (or the pseudogene TRBV3-2) and TRBJ1-1, with 7 positions matching TRBD1. The V gene end was trimmed by 3 bases and the J gene end by 5 bases; junction bases not matched to a gene: 12. Germline CDR1 and CDR2: LGHDT and YNNKEL (reference sequence). The CDR3 spans 16 residues. CDR3 region: CASSQGQIRGGTEAFF. In DNA form, the CDR3 reads TGTGCCAGCAGCCAGGGACAGATTAGAGGGGGGACTGAAGCTTTCTTT.

The CDR3 bases are TGCAGCGTCGGACAGGGAGGGGACTCACCCCTCCACTTT. This encodes CSVGQGGDSPLHF. The rearrangement links TRBV29-1 to TRBJ1-6; TRBD1 aligns across 8 bases. Germline V gene data show CDR1 as SQVTM and CDR2 as ANQGSEA. The CDR3 contains 13 residues. The V segment lost 6 bases and the J segment 10 bases; nucleotides outside the gene matches: 8.

The chain employs TRBV4-2 and TRBJ2-5, with D perhaps matching TRBD2 (5 bases). The CDR3 contains 16 residues. Germline CDR1 is LGHNA and CDR2 is YNFKEQ. The V and J ends lost 3 bases and 0 bases respectively, with 14 bases between them. This chain's CDR3 is CASSQILGENQETQYF. As DNA, the CDR3 is TGTGCCAGCAGCCAGATCCTCGGGGAAAACCAAGAGACCCAGTACTTC.